This TCR beta chain was sequenced during a study of beta chain features in type 1 diabetes. Points on this clone: A read error is possible here, since a much larger clone lies one base away.

Every bit of the isolated RNA underwent reverse transcription, so sequencing read expressed TCRB transcripts. Generated by immunoSEQ multiplex PCR, the TCRdb table keeps only in-frame clones and is missing some. The sample consists of hundreds of thousands of clones, 15% to 20% of them appearing once. Source material: naive CD4+ T cells from blood. The origin of this receptor is a young woman in good health.

CDR3 loop: CASSYQRGNTQYF. The CDR3 nucleotides read TGTGCCAGCAGTTACCAGAGAGGAAACACTCAGTACTTC. This chain uses TRBV5-4 with TRBJ2-4, with unresolved D. CDR1 is SGHNT and CDR2 is YYREEE in the germline V gene (reference sequence). The CDR3 is 13 residues long.